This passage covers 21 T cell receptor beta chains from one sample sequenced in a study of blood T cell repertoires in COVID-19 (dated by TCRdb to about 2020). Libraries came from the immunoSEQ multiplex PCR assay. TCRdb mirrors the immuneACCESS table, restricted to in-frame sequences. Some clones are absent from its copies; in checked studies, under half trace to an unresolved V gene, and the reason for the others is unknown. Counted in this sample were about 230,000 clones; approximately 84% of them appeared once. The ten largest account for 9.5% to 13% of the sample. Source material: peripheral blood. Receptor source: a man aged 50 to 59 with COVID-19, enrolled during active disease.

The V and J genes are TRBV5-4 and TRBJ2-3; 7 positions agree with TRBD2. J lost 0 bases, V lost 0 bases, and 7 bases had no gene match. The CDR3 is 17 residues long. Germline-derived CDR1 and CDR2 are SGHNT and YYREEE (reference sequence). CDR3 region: CASSLELREFSTDTQYF. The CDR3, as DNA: TGTGCCAGCAGCTTGGAATTGCGGGAGTTTAGCACAGATACGCAGTATTTT.

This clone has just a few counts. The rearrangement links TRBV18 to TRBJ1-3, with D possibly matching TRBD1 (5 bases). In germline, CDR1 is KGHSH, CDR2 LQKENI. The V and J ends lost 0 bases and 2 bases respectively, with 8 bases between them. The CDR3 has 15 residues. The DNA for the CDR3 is TGTGCCAGCTCACCACCGGCAGGGACTGGAAACACCATATATTTT. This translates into CASSPPAGTGNTIYF. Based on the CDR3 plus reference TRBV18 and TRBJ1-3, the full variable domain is NAGVMQNPRHLVRRRGQEARLRCSPMKGHSHVYWYRQLPEEGLKFMVYLQKENIIDESGMPKERFSAEFPKEGPSILRIQQVVRGDSAAYFCASSPPAGTGNTIYFGEGSWLTVV.

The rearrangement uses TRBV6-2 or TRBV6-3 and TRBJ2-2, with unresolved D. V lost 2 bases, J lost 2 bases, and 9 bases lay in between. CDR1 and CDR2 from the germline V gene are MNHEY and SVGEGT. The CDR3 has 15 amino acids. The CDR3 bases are TGTGCCAGCAGTTACCCGACAATTAACACCGGGGAGCTGTTTTTT. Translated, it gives CASSYPTINTGELFF.

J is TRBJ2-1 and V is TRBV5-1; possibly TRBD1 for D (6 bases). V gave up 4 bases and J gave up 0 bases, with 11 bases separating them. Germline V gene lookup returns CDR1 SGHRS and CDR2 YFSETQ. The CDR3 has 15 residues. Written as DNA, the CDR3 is TGCGCCAGCAGCCCCCACAGGGACTCCTACAATGAGCAGTTCTTC. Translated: CASSPHRDSYNEQFF.

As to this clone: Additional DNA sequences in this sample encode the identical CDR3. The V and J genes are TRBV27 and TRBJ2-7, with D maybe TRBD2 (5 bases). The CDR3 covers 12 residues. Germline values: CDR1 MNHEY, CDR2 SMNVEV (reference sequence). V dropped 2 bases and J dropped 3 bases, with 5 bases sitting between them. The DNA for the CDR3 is TGTGCCAGCAGTTTACGGGGCTACGAGCAGTACTTC. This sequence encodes CASSLRGYEQYF.

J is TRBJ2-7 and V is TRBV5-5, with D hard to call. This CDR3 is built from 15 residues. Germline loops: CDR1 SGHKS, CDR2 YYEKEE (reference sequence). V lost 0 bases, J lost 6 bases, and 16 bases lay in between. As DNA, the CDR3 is TGTGCCAGCAGCTTGGTGCTGTCCAGTTGGAGCGAGCAGTACTTC. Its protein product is CASSLVLSSWSEQYF.

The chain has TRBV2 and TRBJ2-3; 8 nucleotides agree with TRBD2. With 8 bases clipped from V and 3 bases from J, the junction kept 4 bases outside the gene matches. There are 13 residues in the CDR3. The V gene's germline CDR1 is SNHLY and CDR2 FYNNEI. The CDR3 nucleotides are TGTGCCAGCGGGACTAGGGAAACAGATACGCAGTATTTT. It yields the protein CASGTRETDTQYF.

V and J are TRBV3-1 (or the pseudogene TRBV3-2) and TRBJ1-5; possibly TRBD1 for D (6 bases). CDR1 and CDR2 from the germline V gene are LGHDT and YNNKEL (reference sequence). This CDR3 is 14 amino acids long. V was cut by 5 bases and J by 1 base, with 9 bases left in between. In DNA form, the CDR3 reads TGTGCCAGCAGCTCAGGGGACAGCAATCAGCCCCAGCATTTT. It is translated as CASSSGDSNQPQHF.

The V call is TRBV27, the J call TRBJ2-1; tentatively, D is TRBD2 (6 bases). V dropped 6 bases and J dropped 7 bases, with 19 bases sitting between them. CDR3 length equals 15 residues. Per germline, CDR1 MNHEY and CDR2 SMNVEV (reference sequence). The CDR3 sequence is CASRPSGGRINEQFF. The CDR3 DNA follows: TGTGCCAGCAGACCTTCCGGGGGACGTATTAATGAGCAGTTCTTC.

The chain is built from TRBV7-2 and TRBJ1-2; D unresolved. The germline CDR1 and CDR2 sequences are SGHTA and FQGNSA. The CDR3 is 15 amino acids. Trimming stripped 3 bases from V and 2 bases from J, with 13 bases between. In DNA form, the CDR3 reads TGTGCCAGCAGCTTTGTAACTCTCACCAACTATGGCTACACCTTC. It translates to CASSFVTLTNYGYTF.

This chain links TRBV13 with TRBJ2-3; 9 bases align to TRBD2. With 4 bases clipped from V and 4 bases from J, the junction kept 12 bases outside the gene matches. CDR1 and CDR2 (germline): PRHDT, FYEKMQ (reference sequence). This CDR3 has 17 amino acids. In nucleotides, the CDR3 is TGTGCCAGCAGCTCACCCGGGCGGGGGGGCGCGTCAGATACGCAGTATTTT. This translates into CASSSPGRGGASDTQYF.

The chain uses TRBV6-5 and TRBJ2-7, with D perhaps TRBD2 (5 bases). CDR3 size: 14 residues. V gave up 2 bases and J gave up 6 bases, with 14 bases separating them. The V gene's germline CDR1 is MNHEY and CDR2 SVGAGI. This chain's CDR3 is CASSYVAGEGEQYF. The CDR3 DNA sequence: TGTGCCAGCAGTTACGTTGCAGGCGAGGGCGAGCAGTACTTC.

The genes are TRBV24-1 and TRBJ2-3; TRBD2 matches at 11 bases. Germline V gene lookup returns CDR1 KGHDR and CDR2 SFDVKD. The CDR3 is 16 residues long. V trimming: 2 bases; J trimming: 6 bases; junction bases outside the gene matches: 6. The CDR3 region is CATSDSRLAGPDTQYF. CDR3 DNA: TGTGCCACCAGTGATTCCAGACTAGCGGGACCGGATACGCAGTATTTT.

CDR3 residues: CASSEFRSPPDTQYF. The CDR3, as DNA: TGCGCCAGCAGTGAGTTTAGGAGTCCTCCAGATACGCAGTATTTT. The chain combines TRBV10-1 with TRBJ2-3, with D uncertain. V lost 1 base and J lost 4, with 12 bases in between. The CDR3 has 15 amino acids. Germline CDR1 is WNHNN and CDR2 is SYGVQD (reference sequence).

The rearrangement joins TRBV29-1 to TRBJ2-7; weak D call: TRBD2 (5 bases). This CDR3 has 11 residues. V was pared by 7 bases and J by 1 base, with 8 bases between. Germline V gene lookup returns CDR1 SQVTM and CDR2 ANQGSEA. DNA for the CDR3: TGCAGCGCCGGGGTATCCTACGAGCAGTACTTC. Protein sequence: CSAGVSYEQYF.

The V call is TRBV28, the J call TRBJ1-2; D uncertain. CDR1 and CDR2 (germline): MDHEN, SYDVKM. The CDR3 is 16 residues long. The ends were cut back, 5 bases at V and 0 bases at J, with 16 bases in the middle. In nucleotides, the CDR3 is TGTGCCAGCAGTCCCTCAGGCTGGGCGTCTAACTATGGCTACACCTTC. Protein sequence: CASSPSGWASNYGYTF.

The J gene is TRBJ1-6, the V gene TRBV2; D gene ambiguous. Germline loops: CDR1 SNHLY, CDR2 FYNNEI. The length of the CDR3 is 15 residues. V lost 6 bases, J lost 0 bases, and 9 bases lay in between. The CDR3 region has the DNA TGTGCCAGCAGGGTCGAGAGCTCCTATAATTCACCCCTCCACTTT. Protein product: CASRVESSYNSPLHF. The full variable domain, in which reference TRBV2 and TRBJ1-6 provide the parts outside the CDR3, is EPEVTQTPSHQVTQMGQEVILRCVPISNHLYFYWYRQILGQKVEFLVSFYNNEISEKSEIFDDQFSVERPDGSNFTLKIRSTKLEDSAMYFCASRVESSYNSPLHFGNGTRLTVT.

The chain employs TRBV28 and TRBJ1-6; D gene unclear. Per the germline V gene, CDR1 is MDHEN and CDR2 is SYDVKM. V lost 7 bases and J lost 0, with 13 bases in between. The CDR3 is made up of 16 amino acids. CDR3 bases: TGTGCCAGCATTAAGAGAGCAAGCTCCTATAATTCACCCCTCCACTTT. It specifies CASIKRASSYNSPLHF.

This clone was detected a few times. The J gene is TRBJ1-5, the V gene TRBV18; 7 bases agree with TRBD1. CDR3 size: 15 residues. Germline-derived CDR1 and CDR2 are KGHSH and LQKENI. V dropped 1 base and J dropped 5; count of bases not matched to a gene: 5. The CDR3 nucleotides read TGTGCCAGCTCACCACAGGCCAGGGGGGATCAGCCCCAGCATTTT. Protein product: CASSPQARGDQPQHF. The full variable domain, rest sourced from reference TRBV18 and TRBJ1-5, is NAGVMQNPRHLVRRRGQEARLRCSPMKGHSHVYWYRQLPEEGLKFMVYLQKENIIDESGMPKERFSAEFPKEGPSILRIQQVVRGDSAAYFCASSPQARGDQPQHFGDGTRLSIL.

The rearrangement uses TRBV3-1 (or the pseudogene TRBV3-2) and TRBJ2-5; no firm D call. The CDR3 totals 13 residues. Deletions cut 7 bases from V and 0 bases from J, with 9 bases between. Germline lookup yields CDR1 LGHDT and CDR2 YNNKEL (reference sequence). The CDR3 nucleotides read TGTGCCAGCATGAGTGTGTACCAAGAGACCCAGTACTTC. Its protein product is CASMSVYQETQYF.

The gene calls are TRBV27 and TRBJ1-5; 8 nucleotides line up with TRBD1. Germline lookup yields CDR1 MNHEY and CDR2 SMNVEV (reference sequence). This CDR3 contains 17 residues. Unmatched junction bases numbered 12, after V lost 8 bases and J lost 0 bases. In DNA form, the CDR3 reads TGTGCCAGCCCCCCCCGGGACAGGAGAAATAGCAATCAGCCCCAGCATTTT. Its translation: CASPPRDRRNSNQPQHF.